This TCR beta chain is from a study of beta chain features in type 1 diabetes. Background on the study: Cell yields, gender and age were comparable in patients and healthy donors.

Expressed TCRB transcripts got sequenced, as all isolated RNA was reverse transcribed. The table came from immunoSEQ multiplex PCR; TCRdb's copy has only in-frame clones and leaves some out. The sample records under 45,000 clones, 50% being singletons. The study's findings and limits: Across patients, naive, central memory and Treg TCRB repertoires exhibited apparently greater similarity than was observed across healthy donors. Fewer junction insertions and more nucleotide deletions appeared in type 1 diabetes patients.

The V and J ends lost 4 bases and 8 bases, in that order; junction bases with no gene match: 7. CDR3 length equals 15 residues. The germline V gene encodes CDR1 SGHNT and CDR2 YYREEE (reference sequence). This clone showed up just once. Its antigen is still unknown. This receptor was obtained from a woman aged 25-40 years in good health. The chain combines TRBV5-4 with TRBJ2-1; 12 bases are shared with TRBD2. What was sequenced was stem cell memory CD4+ T cells from blood. CDR3 sequence reads: CASSLAGGPFYEQFF. The CDR3 DNA follows: TGTGCCAGCAGCCTAGCGGGAGGGCCATTCTATGAGCAGTTCTTC.